This T cell receptor (beta chain) was sequenced for a study of T cells in Graves' hyperthyroidism and ophthalmopathy. Template material for amplifying TCR beta CDR3 regions consisted of RNA transcripts. First-round RT-PCR targeting the TCR CDR3 was performed with the HTBI primer set. TCRdb re-analysed the multiplex PCR reads in MiXCR, keeping a single row per CDR3 protein. The sample holds about 420,000 distinct CDR3 sequences, approximately 15% seen once. Investigators excluded patients with uncontrolled infection, other autoimmune disease, pregnancy or lactation. Germline CDR1 and CDR2: MGHRA and YSYEKL. This CDR3 comprises 19 residues. With V trimmed by 0 bases and J by 2 bases, 7 bases remained unmatched.

V gene TRBV4-1 combines with J gene TRBJ2-5; 15 bases fit TRBD2. The receptor was derived from a woman in her late teens or twenties with Graves' hyperthyroidism. The sample was blood. The DNA of the CDR3 is TGCGCCAGCAGCCAAGATAGGGGACTAGCGGGGGGTCGACAAGAGACCCAGTACTTC. This codes for CASSQDRGLAGGRQETQYF.